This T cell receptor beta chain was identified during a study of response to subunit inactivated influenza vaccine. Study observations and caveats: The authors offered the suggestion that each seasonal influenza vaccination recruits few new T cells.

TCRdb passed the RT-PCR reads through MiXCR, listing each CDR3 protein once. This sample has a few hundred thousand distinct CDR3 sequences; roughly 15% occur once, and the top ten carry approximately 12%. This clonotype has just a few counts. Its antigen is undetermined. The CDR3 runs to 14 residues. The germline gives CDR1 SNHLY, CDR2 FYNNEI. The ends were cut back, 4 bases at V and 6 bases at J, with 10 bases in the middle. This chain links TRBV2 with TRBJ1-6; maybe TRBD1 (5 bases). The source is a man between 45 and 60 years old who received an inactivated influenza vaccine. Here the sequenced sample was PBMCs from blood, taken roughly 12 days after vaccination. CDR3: CASSVDRGNSPLHF. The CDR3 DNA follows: TGTGCCAGCAGTGTGGATAGGGGTAATTCACCCCTCCACTTT.